The clone carrying this T cell receptor beta chain was seen once. Its target is unknown. The sample belongs to a study of identifying expanded T cells in peripheral blood. General study points: Differentially abundant clones: around 1.1 between replicates, 16.4 at approximately 13 days, over 18 at four. Clone count variance between roughly 2-week samples rose with total template count.

The repertoire was sequenced with immunoSEQ multiplex PCR; TCRdb's copy has only in-frame clones and lacks some. The sample consists of under 100,000 clones, around nine tenths of them appearing once. The CDR3 has 15 residues. The V end was cut by 3 bases, the J end by 0 bases, with 12 bases between. Germline CDR1 is GTSNPN and CDR2 is SVGIG (reference sequence). The TCR originated in a person aged 18 to 75 in good health. The source material was blood. The rearrangement links TRBV30 to TRBJ1-3; a weak D match, TRBD1 (5 bases). This chain's CDR3 is CAWSLGDSSGNTIYF. Here the CDR3 DNA reads TGTGCCTGGAGCCTAGGGGATTCCTCTGGAAACACCATATATTTT.